This T cell receptor (beta chain) is drawn from a study of PD-1 blockade in classical Hodgkin lymphoma. Notes on the study in general: Patients who began taking nivolumab under 1 year after ASCT were left out.

A remark on this clone: Its target is not known.

The CDR3 is 13 residues long. Germline V gene lookup returns CDR1 LNHDA and CDR2 SQIVND (reference sequence). V gave up 10 bases and J gave up 4 bases, with 13 bases separating them. The assay was immunoSEQ multiplex PCR, and TCRdb's table has in-frame clones only and misses some. The sample yields approximately 14,000 clones, over 70% seen once. No patient escaped relapse after autologous stem cell transplantation, and brentuximab vedotin exposure varied. The clonotype was recovered from a human donor with classical Hodgkin lymphoma. The sample here was peripheral blood mononuclear cells (PBMCs), taken before the second cycle of nivolumab. This rearrangement joins TRBV19 to TRBJ2-2; no definite D call. CDR3 nucleotide sequence: TGTGCCACCACGACCCTCCGCACCGGGGAGCTGTTTTTT. As protein: CATTTLRTGELFF.